The 4 T cell receptor beta chains listed next were all sequenced from one sample in a study of T cells in Graves' hyperthyroidism and ophthalmopathy. RNA transcripts yielded amplified TCR beta CDR3 regions. RT-PCR in the first round (using the HTBI primer set) targeted the TCR CDR3. In TCRdb, the multiplex PCR reads were re-called with MiXCR into one record per CDR3 protein. Of a few hundred thousand distinct CDR3 sequences listed, about 16% are singletons. Sequenced: blood. These receptors were obtained from a woman aged 25-40 years with Graves' hyperthyroidism.

The gene calls are TRBV30 and TRBJ2-1, with 9 bases lining up with TRBD1. CDR1 and CDR2 from the germline V gene are GTSNPN and SVGIG (reference sequence). Trimming removed 8 bases from V and 9 bases from J; junction bases left unmatched: 11. This CDR3 comprises 13 residues. The CDR3 spells CALTGGTLVEQFF. DNA of the CDR3: TGTGCCCTAACAGGGGGCACCTTGGTTGAGCAGTTCTTC.

The table lists this clonotype with many counts. CDR3 in amino acids: CASSFSPGWAGVNTDTQYF. For the CDR3, the DNA is TGTGCCAGCTCCTTCTCCCCCGGTTGGGCGGGAGTAAACACAGATACGCAGTATTTT. This chain joins TRBV6-2 or TRBV6-3 and TRBJ2-3; 7 nucleotides match TRBD2. With V trimmed by 8 bases and J by 2 bases, 22 bases remained unmatched. The CDR3 extends over 19 amino acids. Germline assignment: CDR1 MNHEY and CDR2 SVGEGT.

This clonotype has just a few counts. This sequence joins TRBV20-1 and TRBJ2-7; TRBD1 might be the D (6 bases). V lost 6 bases and J lost 4, with 13 bases in between. The germline V gene has CDR1 DFQATT and CDR2 SNEGSKA (reference sequence). This CDR3 has 12 residues. In nucleotides, the CDR3 is TGCAGTGCCCGCTACAGGGATTACGAGCAGTACTTC. It translates to CSARYRDYEQYF.

This clonotype was detected a few times. V and J are TRBV6-6 and TRBJ2-3; no definite D call. There are 16 residues in the CDR3. Germline V gives CDR1 MNHNY, CDR2 SVGAGI (reference sequence). V was pared by 2 bases and J by 2 bases, with 14 bases between. CDR3 in DNA: TGTGCCAGCAGTTACGACACGGGTTCTAACACAGATACGCAGTATTTT. Translated, it gives CASSYDTGSNTDTQYF.